The table lists the clone carrying this T cell receptor beta chain with a few counts. Its antigen is currently unknown. It was by quantitative 5'-RACE with molecular barcodes that TCR beta libraries were made. TCRdb reprocessed the 5' RACE reads via MiXCR and lists one record per CDR3 protein. The table records 250,000 to 350,000 distinct CDR3 sequences, under 8.5% of them present only once. Germline V gene sequence: CDR1 SEHNR, CDR2 FQNEAQ (reference sequence). The CDR3 contains 15 residues. V lost 5 bases and J lost 0, with 12 bases in between. This sample is drawn from a study of CD8 T cells in ankylosing spondylitis. Study outcomes and limitations: Matched ankylosing spondylitis synovial fluid reportedly contained a significantly enriched population of disease-linked clones. Relatively scarce in peripheral blood, disease-linked clones were CD8+. There was a TCR beta motif, made of several highly homologous variants, that appeared characteristic of ankylosing spondylitis blood. Prior literature has documented some motif variants in synovial fluid and blood from reactive arthritis.

Input material: blood, either unsorted or a sorted T cell fraction (not recorded which). This clonotype was sampled from a male donor with ankylosing spondylitis. V is TRBV7-9 and J is TRBJ2-3; TRBD1 is a possible D gene (6 bases). CDR3 nucleotides: TGTGCCAGCAGCGGGTGGGGACAAAGCACAGATACGCAGTATTTT. Translation: CASSGWGQSTDTQYF. The entire variable domain, with the rest obtained from reference TRBV7-9 and TRBJ2-3, is as follows: DTGVSQNPRHKITKRGQNVTFRCDPISEHNRLYWYRQTLGQGPEFLTYFQNEAQLEKSRLLSDRFSAERPKGSFSTLEIQRTEQGDSAMYLCASSGWGQSTDTQYFGPGTRLTVL.